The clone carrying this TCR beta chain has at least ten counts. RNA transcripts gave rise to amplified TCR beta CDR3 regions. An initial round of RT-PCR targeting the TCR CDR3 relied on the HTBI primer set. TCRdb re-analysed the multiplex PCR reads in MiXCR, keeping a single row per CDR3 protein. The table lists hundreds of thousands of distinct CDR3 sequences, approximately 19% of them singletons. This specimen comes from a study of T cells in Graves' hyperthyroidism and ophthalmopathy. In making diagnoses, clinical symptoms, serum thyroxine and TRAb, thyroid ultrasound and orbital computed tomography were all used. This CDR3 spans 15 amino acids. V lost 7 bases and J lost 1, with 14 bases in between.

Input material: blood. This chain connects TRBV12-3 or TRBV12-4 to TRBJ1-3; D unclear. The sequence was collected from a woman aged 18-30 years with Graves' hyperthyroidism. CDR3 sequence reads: CASTNGGSSGNTIYF. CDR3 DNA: TGTGCCAGCACCAACGGAGGTTCTTCTGGAAACACCATATATTTT.